The subject of this entry is one T cell receptor (beta chain). The sample holds one count of this clone. Its antigen has not been determined. The sample holds no much larger clone one base away, and base qualities are not on file. Sorted unstimulated T cells, along with proliferating T cells recovered from mixed lymphocyte reactions, underwent TCRbeta CDR3 sequencing. Fresh whole blood from ten HLA-typed healthy donors was used as the source from which PBMCs were isolated. The data belong to a study of siplizumab effects on memory and regulatory T cells (dated by TCRdb to the late 2010s). Background for the entire study: The study looked at the effect of siplizumab, an anti-CD2 antibody, on alloreactive T-cell subsets in allogeneic mixed lymphocyte reactions made from human PBMCs.

Overall results and qualifications from the work: Siplizumab significantly lowered the cumulative frequency of alloreactive sequences that could be traced to unstimulated CD4+ memory T cells. A naive or memory phenotype could not be assigned to roughly 75-96% of proliferating CD4+ or CD8+ clones. Sequences below about 10^-5 frequency were poorly captured, so only a minor fraction of alloreactive clones could be mapped to unstimulated subsets. No functional confirmation was obtained for the suppressive function of proliferating Tregs from siplizumab cultures. Compared with memory T cells, unstimulated naive T cells appeared more diverse, and naive cells seemed to make a substantial contribution to the alloresponse. Among mappable alloreactive CD4+ clones, the Treg-derived fraction averaged about 75% with siplizumab versus around 25% in control reactions.

The trim is 1 base for V and 3 bases for J, with a gap of 6 bases between the germline ends. The CDR3 covers 13 residues, taking in both the cysteine and the phenylalanine. Only the CDR3 region is kept as DNA, spanning 39 bases read in frame from base 1. CDR1 SGHTA and CDR2 FQGNSA were looked up in the germline V gene. The protocol used for the library was the immunoSEQ multiplex PCR assay. Roughly 10^5 TCR templates per sample were assayed on the deep sequencing platform. Genomic DNA extracted from sorted T cells was used for TCRbeta CDR3 sequencing. From the authors' description of their analysis: Clonal analysis of TCRbeta CDR3 data was done in the R programming language. Comparing unstimulated samples against CFSE-low samples taken after the reaction was how alloreactive CD4+ and CD8+ clones were defined. Alloreactive CD4+ clones were assigned to regulatory or non-regulatory origin by matching sequences to sorted unstimulated Treg and non-Treg repertoires. Not all clones reach the TCRdb copy of this immuneACCESS table, which keeps in-frame sequences only. Checked studies attribute under half of the gap to unresolved V genes and leave the rest unexplained. D and trimming come from the DNA, and the V and J calls and clone size come from that table. Within this sample are roughly 100,000 clones, with 93% of them counted one time only. The ten largest clones capture 0.32% of the sample.

This TCR was recovered from a human donor in good health. Material for sequencing was CD4+ T cells sorted from blood. The sequence links TRBV7-2 to TRBJ2-5, with TRBD1 tentatively as D gene (5 bases match). The nucleotide sequence reads TGTGCCAGCAGCTTAGACAGGAAAGAGACCCAGTACTTC. The encoded protein is CASSLDRKETQYF. Extended through the reference TRBV7-2 and TRBJ2-5 proteins, this CDR3 yields the full variable domain: GAGVSQSPSNKVTEKGKDVELRCDPISGHTALYWYRQSLGQGLEFLIYFQGNSAPDKSGLPSDRFSAERTGGSVSTLTIQRTQQEDSAVYLCASSLDRKETQYFGPGTRLLVL.